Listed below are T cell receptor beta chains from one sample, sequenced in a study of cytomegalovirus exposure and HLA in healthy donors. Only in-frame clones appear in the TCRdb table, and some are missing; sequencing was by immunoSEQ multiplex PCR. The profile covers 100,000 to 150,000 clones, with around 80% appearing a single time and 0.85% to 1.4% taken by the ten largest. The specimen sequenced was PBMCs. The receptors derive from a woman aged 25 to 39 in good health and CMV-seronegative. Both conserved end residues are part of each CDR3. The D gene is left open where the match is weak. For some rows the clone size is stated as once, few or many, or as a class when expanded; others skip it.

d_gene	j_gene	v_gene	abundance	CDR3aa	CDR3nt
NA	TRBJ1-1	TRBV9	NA	CASSDGGGNTEAFF	TGTGCCAGCAGCGATGGGGGCGGAAACACTGAAGCTTTCTTT
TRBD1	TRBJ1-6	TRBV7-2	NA	CASSLSQGLNSPLHF	TGTGCCAGCAGCTTGTCACAGGGGCTTAATTCACCCCTCCACTTT
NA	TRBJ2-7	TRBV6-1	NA	CASRDSRFGEQYF	TGTGCCAGCCGAGACAGTCGATTTGGCGAGCAGTACTTC
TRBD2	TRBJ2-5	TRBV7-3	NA	CASSLSGGGAQETQYF	TGTGCCAGCAGCTTATCGGGCGGGGGGGCCCAAGAGACCCAGTACTTC
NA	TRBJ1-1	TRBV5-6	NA	CASSPYSTLNTEAFF	TGTGCCAGCAGCCCCTACAGTACATTGAACACTGAAGCTTTCTTT
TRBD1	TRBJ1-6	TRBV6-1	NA	CASSEMNRGSSPLHF	TGTGCCAGCAGTGAGATGAACAGGGGAAGTTCACCCCTCCACTTT
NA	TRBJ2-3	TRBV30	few	CAWSPLGGGGADTQYF	TGTGCCTGGAGTCCCCTCGGAGGCGGAGGCGCAGATACGCAGTATTTT
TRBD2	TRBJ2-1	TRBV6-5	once	CASSYSSGGRLVEQFF	TGTGCCAGCAGTTACTCGAGCGGCGGGAGATTGGTTGAGCAGTTCTTC
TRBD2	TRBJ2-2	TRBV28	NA	CASSPAGLAGRTGELFF	TGTGCCAGCAGCCCAGCCGGACTAGCGGGACGGACCGGGGAGCTGTTTTTT
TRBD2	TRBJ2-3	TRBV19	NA	CASSPSFSGSFTDTQYF	TGTGCCAGTAGTCCTTCCTTCAGCGGGAGCTTCACAGATACGCAGTATTTT
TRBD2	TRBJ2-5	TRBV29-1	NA	CSVVTQGGETQYF	TGCAGCGTTGTTACCCAGGGAGGGGAGACCCAGTACTTC
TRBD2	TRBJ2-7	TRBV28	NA	CASGGGLADNYEQYF	TGTGCCAGTGGCGGGGGGCTAGCGGACAACTACGAGCAGTACTTC
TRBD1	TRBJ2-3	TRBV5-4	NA	CASSLSWQGASTDTQYF	TGTGCCAGCAGCTTATCGTGGCAGGGGGCGAGCACAGATACGCAGTATTTT
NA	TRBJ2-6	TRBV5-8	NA	CASSPLSGANVLTF	TGTGCCAGCAGCCCCTTATCTGGGGCCAACGTCCTGACTTTC
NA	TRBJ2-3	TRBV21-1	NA	CASVSVSTDTQYF	TGTGCCAGCGTCAGCGTGTCCACAGATACGCAGTATTTT
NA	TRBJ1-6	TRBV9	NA	CASSSAGGANSPLHF	TGTGCCAGCAGCTCGGCGGGAGGGGCGAATTCACCCCTCCACTTT
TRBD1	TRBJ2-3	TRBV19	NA	CASSWGTAPITDTQYF	TGTGCCAGTAGTTGGGGGACAGCTCCTATCACAGATACGCAGTATTTT
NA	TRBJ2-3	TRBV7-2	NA	CASSLDQDTQYF	TGTGCCAGCAGCTTAGATCAGGATACGCAGTATTTT
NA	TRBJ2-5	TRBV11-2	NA	CASSLGPLGETQYF	TGTGCCAGCAGCTTGGGTCCCCTCGGGGAGACCCAGTACTTC
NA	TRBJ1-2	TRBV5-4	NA	CASSGWDTPNYGYTF	TGTGCCAGCAGCGGCTGGGACACCCCTAACTATGGCTACACCTTC
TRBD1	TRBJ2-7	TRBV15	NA	CATSINRGSYEQYF	TGTGCCACCAGCATTAACAGGGGGTCCTACGAGCAGTACTTC
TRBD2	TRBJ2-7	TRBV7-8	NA	CASSAQGLAGVYEQYF	TGTGCCAGCAGCGCTCAAGGACTAGCGGGAGTCTACGAGCAGTACTTC
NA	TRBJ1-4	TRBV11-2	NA	CASGKKGLQGNEKLFF	TGTGCCAGCGGAAAGAAAGGCTTACAGGGTAATGAAAAACTGTTTTTT
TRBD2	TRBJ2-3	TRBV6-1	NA	CASSITALAEDTQYF	TGTGCCAGCAGTATCACCGCCCTAGCGGAAGATACGCAGTATTTT
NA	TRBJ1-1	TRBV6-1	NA	CASSETGAEAFF	TGTGCCAGCAGTGAGACCGGGGCTGAAGCTTTCTTT
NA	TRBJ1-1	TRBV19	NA	CASCVNTEAFF	TGTGCCAGTTGCGTGAACACTGAAGCTTTCTTT
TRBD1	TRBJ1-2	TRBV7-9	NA	CSSSPYETGGRSGYTF	TGTTCCAGCAGCCCATACGAGACAGGGGGCCGAAGTGGCTACACCTTC
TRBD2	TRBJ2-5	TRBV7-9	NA	CASSLVGVAGEQETQYF	TGTGCCAGCAGCTTAGTGGGGGTAGCGGGGGAGCAAGAGACCCAGTACTTC
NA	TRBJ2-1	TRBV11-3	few	CASSLEGGLSYNEQFF	TGTGCCAGCAGCTTAGAAGGCGGCCTCTCCTACAATGAGCAGTTCTTC
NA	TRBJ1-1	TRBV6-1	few	CASSETNASGKAFF	TGTGCCAGCAGTGAAACGAATGCCTCAGGGAAAGCTTTCTTT
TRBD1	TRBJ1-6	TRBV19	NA	CAGYGGTENSPLHF	TGTGCCGGGTATGGCGGGACAGAAAATTCACCCCTCCACTTT
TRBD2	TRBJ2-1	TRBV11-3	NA	CASSAGTSGINEQFF	TGTGCCAGCAGCGCCGGGACTAGCGGCATCAATGAGCAGTTCTTC
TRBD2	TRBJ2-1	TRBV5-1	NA	CASSFAPSGGGNEQFF	TGCGCCAGCAGCTTTGCCCCTAGCGGGGGTGGCAATGAGCAGTTCTTC
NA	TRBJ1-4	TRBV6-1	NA	CASSEGQGVEKLFF	TGTGCCAGCAGTGAAGGGCAGGGTGTGGAAAAACTGTTTTTT
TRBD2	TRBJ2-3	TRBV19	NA	CASSMSGSGDTQYF	TGTGCCAGTAGTATGAGCGGGAGCGGAGATACGCAGTATTTT
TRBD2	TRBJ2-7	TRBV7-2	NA	CASSLSGGLAGAYEQYF	TGTGCCAGCAGCTTATCGGGCGGACTAGCGGGAGCCTACGAGCAGTACTTC
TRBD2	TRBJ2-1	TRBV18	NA	CASSPLTSGSYEQFF	TGTGCCAGCTCACCACTGACTAGCGGGAGCTATGAGCAGTTCTTC
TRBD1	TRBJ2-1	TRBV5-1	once	CASSPGQTSYNEQFF	TGCGCCAGCAGCCCGGGACAGACCTCCTACAATGAGCAGTTCTTC
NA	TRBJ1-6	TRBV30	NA	CAWSVRAGNPPLHF	TGTGCCTGGAGTGTACGGGCAGGGAATCCACCCCTCCACTTT
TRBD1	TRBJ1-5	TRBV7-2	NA	CASSADRDQPQHF	TGTGCCAGCAGCGCCGACAGGGACCAGCCCCAGCATTTT
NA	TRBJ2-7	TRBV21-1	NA	CASSKGLAAYEQYF	TGTGCCAGCAGCAAAGGACTAGCGGCCTACGAGCAGTACTTC
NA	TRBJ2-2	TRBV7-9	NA	CASSLMRDTGELFF	TGTGCCAGCAGCTTAATGAGGGACACCGGGGAGCTGTTTTTT
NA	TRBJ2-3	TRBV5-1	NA	CASSFERGGGFIDTQYF	TGCGCCAGCAGCTTTGAACGGGGAGGCGGTTTTATAGATACGCAGTATTTT
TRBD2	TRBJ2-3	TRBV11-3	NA	CASSRATGGGDTQYF	TGTGCCAGCAGCCGGGCGACGGGAGGAGGAGATACGCAGTATTTT
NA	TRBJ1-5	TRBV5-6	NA	CASSSQDQPQHF	TGTGCCAGCAGCTCGCAGGATCAGCCCCAGCATTTT
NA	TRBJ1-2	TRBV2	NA	CASSQAAVTYGYTF	TGTGCCAGCAGTCAGGCAGCGGTAACCTATGGCTACACCTTC
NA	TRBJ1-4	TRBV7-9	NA	CASSLDSKKLFF	TGTGCCAGCAGCTTGGACTCCAAAAAACTGTTTTTT
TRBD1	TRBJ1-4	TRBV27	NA	CASSLFSIQGATNEKLFF	TGTGCCAGCAGTTTATTTAGCATCCAGGGGGCAACTAATGAAAAACTGTTTTTT
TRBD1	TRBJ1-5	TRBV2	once	CASNDRGLVNQPQHF	TGTGCCAGCAACGACAGGGGATTAGTCAATCAGCCCCAGCATTTT
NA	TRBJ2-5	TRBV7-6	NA	CASSLPSGVAEEGETQYF	TGTGCCAGCAGCTTGCCCAGCGGCGTGGCGGAGGAGGGAGAGACCCAGTACTTC
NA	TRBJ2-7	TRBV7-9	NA	CASSPTTVYEQYF	TGTGCCAGCAGCCCAACGACAGTCTACGAGCAGTACTTC
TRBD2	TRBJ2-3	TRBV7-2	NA	CASSYFSGGATDTQYF	TGTGCCAGCAGCTACTTTAGCGGGGGGGCAACAGATACGCAGTATTTT
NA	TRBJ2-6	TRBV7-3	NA	CASSPNTRSSGANVLTF	TGTGCCAGCAGCCCTAACACGAGGAGCTCTGGGGCCAACGTCCTGACTTTC